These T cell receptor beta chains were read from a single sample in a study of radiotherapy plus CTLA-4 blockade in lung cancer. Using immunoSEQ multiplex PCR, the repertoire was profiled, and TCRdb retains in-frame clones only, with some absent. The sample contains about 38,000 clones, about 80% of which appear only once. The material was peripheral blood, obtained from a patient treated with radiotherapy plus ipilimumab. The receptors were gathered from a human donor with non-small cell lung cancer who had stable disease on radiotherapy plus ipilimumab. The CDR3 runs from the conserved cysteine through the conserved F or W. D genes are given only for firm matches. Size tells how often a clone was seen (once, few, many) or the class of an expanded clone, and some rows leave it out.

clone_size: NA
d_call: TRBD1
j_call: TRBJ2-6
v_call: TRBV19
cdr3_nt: TGTGCCAGTAGGAGGGGGCCGGCGGGGGCCAACGTCCTGACTTTC
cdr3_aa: CASRRGPAGANVLTF

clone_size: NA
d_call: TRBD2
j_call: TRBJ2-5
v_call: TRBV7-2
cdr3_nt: TGTGCCAGCAGCCCTTTAGGCTCGGGGGGGGCCCAAGAGACCCAGTACTTC
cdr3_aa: CASSPLGSGGAQETQYF

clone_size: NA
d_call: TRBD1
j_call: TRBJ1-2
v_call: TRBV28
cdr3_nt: TGTGCCAGCAGTTTAGGGACAGGGGGGAACTATGGCTACACCTTC
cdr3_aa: CASSLGTGGNYGYTF

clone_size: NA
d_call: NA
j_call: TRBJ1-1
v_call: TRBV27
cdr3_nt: TGTGCCAGCAGTTTAGCGGGCCTAGGGACTGAAGCTTTCTTT
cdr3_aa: CASSLAGLGTEAFF

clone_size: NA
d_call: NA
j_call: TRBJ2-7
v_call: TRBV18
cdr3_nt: TGTGCCAGCTCACCTCGAACTGGCGTCTCCTACGAGCAGTACTTC
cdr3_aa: CASSPRTGVSYEQYF

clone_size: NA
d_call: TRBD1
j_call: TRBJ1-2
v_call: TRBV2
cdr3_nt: TGTGCCAGCAGTGGCGCGTGGACAGGGAGCGGCTACACCTTC
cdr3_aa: CASSGAWTGSGYTF

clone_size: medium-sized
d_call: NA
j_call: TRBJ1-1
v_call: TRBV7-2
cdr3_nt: TGTGCCAGCAGCTTAACGCAGGGCAGGACTGAAGCTTTCTTT
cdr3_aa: CASSLTQGRTEAFF

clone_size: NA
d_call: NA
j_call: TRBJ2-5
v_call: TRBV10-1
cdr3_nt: TGCGCCAGCAGTGAGTCGGGACATAGACAAGAGACCCAGTACTTC
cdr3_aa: CASSESGHRQETQYF

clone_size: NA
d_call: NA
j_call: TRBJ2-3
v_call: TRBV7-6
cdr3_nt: TGTGCCAGCAGCTTGGGGGGGCCAGATACGCAGTATTTT
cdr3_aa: CASSLGGPDTQYF

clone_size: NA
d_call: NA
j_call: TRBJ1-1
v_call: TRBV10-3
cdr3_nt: TGTGCCATCAAAATAGGTCAGGAGAACACTGAAGCTTTCTTT
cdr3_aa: CAIKIGQENTEAFF

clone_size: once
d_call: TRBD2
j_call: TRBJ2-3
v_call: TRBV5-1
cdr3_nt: TGCGCCAGCAGCTTGGCTAGCGGGGGGGCTGCAGATACGCAGTATTTT
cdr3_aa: CASSLASGGAADTQYF

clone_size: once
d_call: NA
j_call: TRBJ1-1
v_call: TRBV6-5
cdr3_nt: TGTGCCAGCAGAACCCTAGGAACTGAAGCTTTCTTT
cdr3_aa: CASRTLGTEAFF

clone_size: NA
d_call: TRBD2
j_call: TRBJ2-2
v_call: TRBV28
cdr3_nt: TGTGCCAGCAGTTTCCGCGGGGGGCCTCTGAGCGGGGAGCTGTTTTTT
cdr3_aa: CASSFRGGPLSGELFF

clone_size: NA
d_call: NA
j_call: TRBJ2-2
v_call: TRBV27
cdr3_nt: TGTGCCAGCAGTTTCAAGCCTCGGCGGGGGGAGCTGTTTTTT
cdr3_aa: CASSFKPRRGELFF

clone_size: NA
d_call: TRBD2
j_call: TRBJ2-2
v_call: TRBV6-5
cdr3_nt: TGTGCCAGCAGTTACTCCACTAGCGGTTACACCGGGGAGCTGTTTTTT
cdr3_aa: CASSYSTSGYTGELFF

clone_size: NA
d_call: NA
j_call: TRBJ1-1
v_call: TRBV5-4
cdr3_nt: TGTGCCAGCAGCTTGGCTGGGGGGAACACTGAAGCTTTCTTT
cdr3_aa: CASSLAGGNTEAFF

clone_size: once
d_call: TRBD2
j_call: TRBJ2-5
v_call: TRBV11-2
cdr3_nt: TGTGCCAGCAGCCTGATGAATAGCGGGAGGCAAGAGACCCAGTACTTC
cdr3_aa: CASSLMNSGRQETQYF

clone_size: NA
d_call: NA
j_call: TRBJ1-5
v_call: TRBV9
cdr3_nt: TGTGCCAGCAGCGTAGGACCCGGGGGTCAGCCCCAGCATTTT
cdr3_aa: CASSVGPGGQPQHF

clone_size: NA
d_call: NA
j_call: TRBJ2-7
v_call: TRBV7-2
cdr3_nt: TGTGCCAGCAGCTTAGACCCAGGTTTGGTTTACGAGCAGTACTTC
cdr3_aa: CASSLDPGLVYEQYF

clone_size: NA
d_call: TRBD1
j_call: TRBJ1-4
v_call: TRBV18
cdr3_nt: TGTGCCAGCTCACCGCAGGGACAGACTAATGAAAAACTGTTTTTT
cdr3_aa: CASSPQGQTNEKLFF

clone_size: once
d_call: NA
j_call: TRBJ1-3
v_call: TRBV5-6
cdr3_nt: TGTGCCAGCAGCTTACAGGTATTAGCCTCTGGAAACACCATATATTTT
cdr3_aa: CASSLQVLASGNTIYF

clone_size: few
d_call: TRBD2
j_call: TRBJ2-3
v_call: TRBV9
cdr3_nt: TGTGCCAGCAGCGTCCAACCGGGACTAGAGACAGATACGCAGTATTTT
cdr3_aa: CASSVQPGLETDTQYF

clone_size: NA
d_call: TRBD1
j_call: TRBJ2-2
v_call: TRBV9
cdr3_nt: TGTGCCAGCAGCGTAGCGGACAGGGCACTGTTTTTT
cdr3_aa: CASSVADRALFF

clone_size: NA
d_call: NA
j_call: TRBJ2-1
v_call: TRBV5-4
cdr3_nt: TGTGCCAGCAGCGCAATCCAGGTGTACAATGAGCAGTTCTTC
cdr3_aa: CASSAIQVYNEQFF

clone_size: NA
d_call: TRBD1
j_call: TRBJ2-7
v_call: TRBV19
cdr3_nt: TGTGCCAGTAGTATGAAGGGGACAGGGACATCGCACGAGCAGTACTTC
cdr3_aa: CASSMKGTGTSHEQYF

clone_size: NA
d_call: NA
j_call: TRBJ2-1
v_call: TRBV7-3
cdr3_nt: TGTGCCAGCAGCTTATCGGCAGGGGGAGGTAATGAGCAGTTCTTC
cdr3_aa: CASSLSAGGGNEQFF

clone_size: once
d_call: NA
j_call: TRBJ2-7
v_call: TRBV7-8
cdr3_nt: TGTGCCGTAGCAAGCCCGAACAGGGCTGCCTACGAGCAGTACTTC
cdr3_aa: CAVASPNRAAYEQYF

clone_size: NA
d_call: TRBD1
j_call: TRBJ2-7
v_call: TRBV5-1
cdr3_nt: TGCGCCAGCAGCTTGTCGGGACAGGGGGTTGGTGAGCAGTACTTC
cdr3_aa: CASSLSGQGVGEQYF

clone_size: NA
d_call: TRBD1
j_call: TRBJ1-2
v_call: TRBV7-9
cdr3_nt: TGTGCCAGCAGGGACCTGACAGGGGTGAGCTATGGCTACACCTTC
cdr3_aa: CASRDLTGVSYGYTF

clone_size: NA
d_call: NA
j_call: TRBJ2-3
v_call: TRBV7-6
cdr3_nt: TGTGCCAGCAGCTTAGACCTACGCACAGATACGCAGTATTTT
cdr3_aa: CASSLDLRTDTQYF

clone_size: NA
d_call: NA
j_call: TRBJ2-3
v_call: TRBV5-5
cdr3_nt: TGTGCCAGCAGCTTGGAGATGACAGGCAGCACAGATACGCAGTATTTT
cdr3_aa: CASSLEMTGSTDTQYF

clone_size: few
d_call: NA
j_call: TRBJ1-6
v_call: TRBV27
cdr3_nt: TGTGCCAGCAAAGGGACGGCCAGTAATTCACCCCTCCACTTT
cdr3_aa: CASKGTASNSPLHF

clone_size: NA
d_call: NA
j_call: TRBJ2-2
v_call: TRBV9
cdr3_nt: TGTGCCAGCAGGAGTAGGATCACCGGGGAGCTGTTTTTT
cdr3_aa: CASRSRITGELFF

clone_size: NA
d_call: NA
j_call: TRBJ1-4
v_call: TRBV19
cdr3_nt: TGTGCCAGTAGTATCTCTGCTACTAATGAAAAACTGTTTTTT
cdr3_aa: CASSISATNEKLFF

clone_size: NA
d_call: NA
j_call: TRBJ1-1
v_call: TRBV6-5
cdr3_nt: TGTGCCAGCAGTGAAGACAGAGTGAACACTGAAGCTTTCTTT
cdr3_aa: CASSEDRVNTEAFF

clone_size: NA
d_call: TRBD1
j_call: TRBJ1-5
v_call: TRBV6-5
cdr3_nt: TGTGCCAGCAGACCGACAGGGAATCAGCCCCAGCATTTT
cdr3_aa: CASRPTGNQPQHF

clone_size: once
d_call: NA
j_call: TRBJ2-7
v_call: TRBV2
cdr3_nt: TGTGCCAGCAGTGAAGTAAAACTAACTAACTACGAGCAGTACTTC
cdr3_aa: CASSEVKLTNYEQYF